The 14 T cell receptor beta chains reported below all come from one sample, sequenced in a study of metastatic and nonmetastatic thyroid tumors. Thyroid surgery took place with no prior treatment in any patient. TCRdb ran MiXCR on the PCR reads. This table holds over 30,000 clones, approximately 17% found once. The specimen sequenced was tumor tissue. The receptors here all came from a female donor with papillary thyroid cancer or a benign thyroid nodule (not recorded which). Some clones in this sample may be carry-over from other donors' samples.

The chain links TRBV19 to TRBJ2-7, with 9 bases matching TRBD1. Looked up from germline, CDR1 is LNHDA and CDR2 is SQIVND (reference sequence). The CDR3 extends over 15 amino acids. J was trimmed by 0 bases and V by 3 bases; bases with no gene match: 3. The CDR3 DNA reads TGTGCCAGTAGTATTGGGACAGGGAGCTCCTACGAGCAGTACTTC. Protein product: CASSIGTGSSYEQYF.

There are many counts of this clone. This chain uses TRBV20-1 with TRBJ1-4, with a possible D match to TRBD1 (5 bases). V was pared by 3 bases and J by 8 bases, with 13 bases between. The V gene's germline CDR1 is DFQATT and CDR2 SNEGSKA (reference sequence). This CDR3 spans 13 amino acids. DNA of the CDR3: TGCAGTGCTAGGGAAGTGGGGGAAGAAAAACTGTTTTTT. It encodes CSAREVGEEKLFF.

This chain uses TRBV27 with TRBJ2-1; 10 bases map to TRBD2. CDR3 length: 15 amino acids. The V gene's germline CDR1 is MNHEY and CDR2 SMNVEV (reference sequence). V shed 3 bases and J 8 bases; nucleotides not matched to a gene: 7. CDR3 DNA: TGTGCCAGCAGTTTGGGGACTAGCGCAATAGATGAGCAGTTCTTC. Protein product: CASSLGTSAIDEQFF.

The rearrangement links TRBV4-3 to TRBJ2-3; D is uncertain. The CDR3 spans 16 residues. Looked up from germline, CDR1 is LGHNA and CDR2 is YSLEER. The V and J ends lost 3 bases and 1 base respectively, with 14 bases between them. In DNA, the CDR3 is TGCGCCAGCAGCCATGGCGGTTTAGGACGCACAGATACGCAGTATTTT. Its translation is CASSHGGLGRTDTQYF.

This clone came up many times. This specimen includes other DNA sequences encoding the same CDR3. The chain employs TRBV4-3 and TRBJ1-5; 7 bases line up with TRBD1. CDR1 LGHNA and CDR2 YSLEER come from the germline V gene. The CDR3 runs 15 residues. J lost 6 bases, V lost 4 bases, and 9 bases had no gene match. CDR3 coding DNA: TGCGCCAGCAGCCTCGTAAGGGGGCAGGTTCAGCCCCAGCATTTT. This encodes CASSLVRGQVQPQHF.

Many counts were recorded for this clone. The chain employs TRBV6-1 and TRBJ2-6; the match to TRBD1 covers 11 bases. Per the germline V gene, CDR1 is MNHNS and CDR2 is SASEGT. V lost 6 bases and J lost 2; bases outside the gene matches: 3. The length of the CDR3 is 16 residues. The CDR3 DNA reads as TGTGCCAGCAGCGGACAGGGGGCAACTGGGGCCAACGTCCTGACTTTC. It yields the protein CASSGQGATGANVLTF.

The chain recombines TRBV5-1 with TRBJ1-1, with 9 nucleotides matching TRBD1. CDR1 is SGHRS, CDR2 YFSETQ, per germline. The trim removed 4 bases at V and 0 bases at J, leaving 4 bases unmatched. CDR3 length equals 15 residues. CDR3 sequence reads: CASSVGQGMNTEAFF. The CDR3 DNA follows: TGCGCCAGCAGCGTTGGACAGGGGATGAACACTGAAGCTTTCTTT. Full variable domain (rest looked up from reference TRBV5-1 and TRBJ1-1): KAGVTQTPRYLIKTRGQQVTLSCSPISGHRSVSWYQQTPGQGLQFLFEYFSETQRNKGNFPGRFSGRQFSNSRSEMNVSTLELGDSALYLCASSVGQGMNTEAFFGQGTRLTVV.

Ten or more counts support this clone. The chain links TRBV20-1 to TRBJ2-1; D remains ambiguous. Per germline, CDR1 DFQATT and CDR2 SNEGSKA (reference sequence). The germline V and J ends were trimmed by 4 bases and 10 bases, with 11 bases remaining between them. CDR3 length: 11 residues. The CDR3 nucleotides are TGCAGTGCTACCCGAGGTTTCGAGCAGTTCTTC. Protein product: CSATRGFEQFF.

This clone came up many times. The CDR3 spells CSLSGGTNNEQFF. The CDR3 region has the DNA TGCAGTCTTAGTGGGGGGACTAACAATGAGCAGTTCTTC. V gene TRBV20-1 combines with J gene TRBJ2-1; 7 bases are shared with TRBD2. Germline V gene lookup returns CDR1 DFQATT and CDR2 SNEGSKA (reference sequence). Germline trimming cut 8 bases from V and 5 bases from J; bases unmatched to any gene: 9. CDR3 length: 13 residues.

This clone was seen only a few times. The genes are TRBV2 and TRBJ2-1; TRBD1 agrees at 8 bases. This CDR3 contains 14 residues. Germline-derived CDR1 and CDR2 are SNHLY and FYNNEI. V lost 8 bases, J lost 3 bases, and 6 bases stayed unmatched. The CDR3 here is CASQPGQDYNEQFF. CDR3 sequence (DNA): TGTGCCAGCCAACCGGGACAGGACTACAATGAGCAGTTCTTC.

Of note for this clone: Its ends do not fully match the called genes, so a read error is possible. The CDR3 region has the DNA TGTGCCAGCAGCTCGGGGGTGAGCTACAATGATCAGTTCTTC. Encoded protein: CASSSGVSYNDQFF. The V gene is TRBV7-9, the J gene TRBJ2-1; possibly TRBD2 for D (6 bases). Germline V gene sequence: CDR1 SEHNR, CDR2 FQNEAQ (reference sequence). The CDR3 totals 14 residues.

This clone showed up many times. The chain is built from TRBV20-1 and TRBJ2-5, with a tentative D call TRBD1 (7 bases). The CDR3 loop spans 13 amino acids. Germline V gene sequence: CDR1 DFQATT, CDR2 SNEGSKA (reference sequence). The germline V and J ends were trimmed by 6 bases and 7 bases, with 18 bases remaining between them. This chain's CDR3 is CSAGGTVGTTQYF. CDR3 nucleotide sequence: TGCAGTGCCGGCGGGACAGTTGGAACGACCCAGTACTTC.

This clone was seen many times. The V call is TRBV4-1, the J call TRBJ2-1; TRBD2 might be the D (6 bases). The CDR3 has 13 residues. The germline V and J ends were trimmed by 3 bases and 4 bases, with 7 bases remaining between them. Germline assignment: CDR1 MGHRA and CDR2 YSYEKL. The CDR3 sequence is CASSQEGYNEQFF. The CDR3 coding sequence is TGCGCCAGCAGCCAGGAGGGATACAATGAGCAGTTCTTC.

The sample holds a few counts of this clone. This chain links TRBV11-2 with TRBJ2-7; no clear D gene. The CDR3 is 12 residues long. CDR1 is SGHAT and CDR2 is FQNNGV in the germline V gene. Trimming removed 4 bases at V and 4 bases at J, with 8 bases between. CDR3 sequence (DNA): TGTGCCAGCAGCTCTCGACCGTACGAGCAGTACTTC. Translating it yields CASSSRPYEQYF.